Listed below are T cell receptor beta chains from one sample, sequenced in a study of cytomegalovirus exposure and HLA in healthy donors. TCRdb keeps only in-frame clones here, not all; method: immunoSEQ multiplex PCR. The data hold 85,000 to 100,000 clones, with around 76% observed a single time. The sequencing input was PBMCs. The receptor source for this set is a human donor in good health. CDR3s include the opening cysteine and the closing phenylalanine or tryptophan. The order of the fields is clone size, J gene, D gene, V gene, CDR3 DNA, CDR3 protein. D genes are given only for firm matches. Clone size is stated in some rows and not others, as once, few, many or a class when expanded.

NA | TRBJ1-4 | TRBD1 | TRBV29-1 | TGCAGCGTTGAACGACAGGGGGCGGCAACTAATGAAAAACTGTTTTTT | CSVERQGAATNEKLFF
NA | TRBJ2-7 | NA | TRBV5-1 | TGCGCCAGCAGCTTCCGGGATCCACAATACGAGCAGTACTTC | CASSFRDPQYEQYF
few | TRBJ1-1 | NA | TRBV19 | TGTGCCAGTAGTGGGGGCCGGGCGAACACTGAAGCTTTCTTT | CASSGGRANTEAFF
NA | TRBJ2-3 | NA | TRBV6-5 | TGTGCCAGCAGTAGGGGTGTGGGCACAGATACGCAGTATTTT | CASSRGVGTDTQYF
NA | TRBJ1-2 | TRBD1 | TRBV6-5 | TGTGCCAGCAGTTACTTGACAGGGTATGGCTACACCTTC | CASSYLTGYGYTF
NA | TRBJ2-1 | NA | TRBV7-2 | TGTGCCAGCAGCTCAACCACGGAGACCATTGGGTTCTTC | CASSSTTETIGFF
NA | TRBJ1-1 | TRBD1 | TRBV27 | TGTGCCAGCAGCGTACAGGGGATAGACACTGAAGCTTTCTTT | CASSVQGIDTEAFF
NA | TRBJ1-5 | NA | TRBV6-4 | TGTGCCAGCAGTGCCTCCTGGACAGTTCAGCCCCAGCATTTT | CASSASWTVQPQHF
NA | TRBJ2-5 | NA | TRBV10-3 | TGTGCCATCAGTGAGTCGATACAGCAACAAGAGACCCAGTACTTC | CAISESIQQQETQYF
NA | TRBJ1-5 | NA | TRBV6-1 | TGTGCCAGCAGTGACCCGGGACTTTATAGCAATCAGCCCCAGCATTTT | CASSDPGLYSNQPQHF
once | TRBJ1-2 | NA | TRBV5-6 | TGTGCCAGCAGCCCCCAACAGGCTTGGTCGGGCTACACCTTC | CASSPQQAWSGYTF
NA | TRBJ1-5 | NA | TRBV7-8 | TGTGCCAGCAGCTTATTTACCCAGAGCAATCAGCCCCAGCATTTT | CASSLFTQSNQPQHF